One and the same sample provided the 23 T cell receptor beta chains below, sequenced in a study of blood T cell repertoires in COVID-19. Data came from immunoSEQ multiplex PCR; TCRdb stores just in-frame clones and leaves some out. Found here are around 67,000 clones, around nine tenths of them singletons; the top ten hold 1.5% to 2.5%. Input material: peripheral blood. The source of these receptors is a woman older than 75 with active or convalescent COVID-19.

The rearrangement links TRBV24-1 to TRBJ1-2, with 11 bases fitting TRBD1. V lost 3 bases and J lost 7; bases outside the gene matches: 9. This CDR3 contains 16 residues. Germline CDR1 is KGHDR and CDR2 is SFDVKD. DNA of the CDR3: TGTGCCACCAGTGATCCCGGACAGGGGGCGTTTCGTGGCTACACCTTC. Amino acid sequence: CATSDPGQGAFRGYTF.

This clone was counted once. As DNA, the CDR3 is TGTGCCAGCAAGGGACAGGCGCCCTACGAGCAGTACTTC. Its translation is CASKGQAPYEQYF. The chain joins TRBV7-9 to TRBJ2-7, with 8 bases fitting TRBD1. Trimming took 7 bases from V and 2 from J; bases not matched to a gene: 4. CDR1 and CDR2 from the germline V gene are SEHNR and FQNEAQ (reference sequence). The CDR3 spans 13 residues.

The chain is built from TRBV5-1 and TRBJ2-7; 9 nucleotides align to TRBD2. V was clipped by 4 bases and J by 4 bases; unmatched bases: 9. The CDR3 spans 15 residues. Germline V CDR1 and CDR2: SGHRS, YFSETQ. The DNA of the CDR3 is TGCGCCAGCAGCCGCGGGGGGGCCCTAACTTACGAGCAGTACTTC. Its translation is CASSRGGALTYEQYF.

This clone turned up a few times. The chain combines TRBV11-1 with TRBJ1-1, with 7 bases matching TRBD1. Germline lookup yields CDR1 SGHAT and CDR2 FQDESV (reference sequence). V was clipped by 4 bases and J by 5 bases; unmatched bases: 7. The CDR3 has 14 amino acids. The CDR3, as DNA: TGTGCCAGCAGCTCGAGGAGGGGGCGGACTGAAGCTTTCTTT. Amino acid sequence: CASSSRRGRTEAFF.

The V and J genes are TRBV9 and TRBJ1-2; 7 bases align to TRBD1. In germline, CDR1 is SGDLS, CDR2 YYNGEE. V shed 2 bases, J shed 3 bases, and the junction held 1 base outside the gene matches. The CDR3 is made up of 13 amino acids. The CDR3 region has the DNA TGTGCCAGCAGCGTTGACAGGGACTATGGCTACACCTTC. Translation gives CASSVDRDYGYTF.

This chain links TRBV20-1 with TRBJ2-3; D unresolved. Deletions cut 5 bases from V and 0 bases from J, with 3 bases between. In germline, CDR1 is DFQATT, CDR2 SNEGSKA (reference sequence). The CDR3 consists of 11 residues. DNA for the CDR3: TGCAGTGCTCCAAGCACAGATACGCAGTATTTT. This codes for CSAPSTDTQYF.

This chain connects TRBV5-1 to TRBJ2-5; 8 nucleotides match TRBD1. The V gene's germline CDR1 is SGHRS and CDR2 YFSETQ. The V gene end was trimmed by 4 bases and the J gene end by 4 bases; junction bases not matched to a gene: 9. The CDR3 consists of 15 residues. The CDR3 reads CASSPGTGPTETQYF. The CDR3 nucleotides read TGCGCCAGCAGCCCTGGGACAGGACCGACAGAGACCCAGTACTTC.

The V and J genes are TRBV3-1 (or the pseudogene TRBV3-2) and TRBJ1-2; D is perhaps TRBD1 (6 bases). Trimming took 0 bases from V and 3 from J, leaving 14 bases between them. This CDR3 is built from 16 residues. Looked up from germline, CDR1 is LGHDT and CDR2 is YNNKEL (reference sequence). The DNA of the CDR3 is TGTGCCAGCAGCCAAGATAGACAGGTGCCGTACTATGGCTACACCTTC. It specifies CASSQDRQVPYYGYTF.

This chain uses TRBV5-5 with TRBJ2-2, with D possibly matching TRBD2 (5 bases). The V and J ends lost 0 bases and 0 bases respectively, with 9 bases between them. Germline lookup yields CDR1 SGHKS and CDR2 YYEKEE (reference sequence). CDR3 length: 16 amino acids. The chain's CDR3 is CASSLARGSNTGELFF. The CDR3 nucleotides are TGTGCCAGCAGCTTGGCACGGGGTTCGAACACCGGGGAGCTGTTTTTT.

The chain joins TRBV27 to TRBJ1-1, with a weak D call TRBD1 (6 bases). With 7 bases removed from V and 7 bases from J, the gap between germline ends came to 22 bases. CDR3 length: 15 amino acids. In germline, CDR1 is MNHEY, CDR2 SMNVEV (reference sequence). CDR3 bases: TGTGCCAGCACCCCCGCCCAAGGGGGTCAGGGTGAAGCTTTCTTT. This codes for CASTPAQGGQGEAFF.

This clone occurred a few times. V is TRBV3-1 (or the pseudogene TRBV3-2) and J is TRBJ2-1, with D possibly matching TRBD2 (6 bases). Germline V gene lookup returns CDR1 LGHDT and CDR2 YNNKEL (reference sequence). The CDR3 sequence is 16 residues long. The ends were cut back, 0 bases at V and 8 bases at J, with 17 bases in the middle. CDR3 residues: CASSQDPASVQDEQFF. The CDR3 DNA is TGTGCCAGCAGCCAAGATCCGGCTAGCGTTCAGGATGAGCAGTTCTTC.

This chain uses TRBV7-3 with TRBJ2-1; 12 nucleotides match TRBD2. The CDR3 covers 15 residues. Losses at the gene ends were 5 bases for V and 9 bases for J; bases not matched to a gene: 8. The germline V gene has CDR1 SGHTA and CDR2 FQGTGA. CDR3 sequence: CASSPTSGSGIEQFF. Written as DNA, the CDR3 is TGTGCCAGCAGCCCGACTAGCGGGAGTGGGATTGAGCAGTTCTTC.

This clone has only one observation. The chain is built from TRBV9 and TRBJ1-5, with 8 bases identical to TRBD1. V gave up 3 bases and J gave up 3 bases; unmatched junction bases: 5. CDR3 length equals 15 residues. Germline CDR1 SGDLS, CDR2 YYNGEE. This CDR3 is CASSATGAPNQPQHF. In DNA, the CDR3 is TGTGCCAGCAGCGCGACAGGGGCCCCCAATCAGCCCCAGCATTTT.

This chain joins TRBV5-1 and TRBJ1-1; TRBD1 is a possible D gene (5 bases). The CDR3 is made up of 15 amino acids. With 4 bases removed from V and 2 bases from J, the gap between germline ends came to 15 bases. The germline V gene encodes CDR1 SGHRS and CDR2 YFSETQ. The CDR3 DNA sequence: TGCGCCAGCAGCAACGGACAAGTTGGAAACACTGAAGCTTTCTTT. As protein: CASSNGQVGNTEAFF.

The chain employs TRBV6-2 or TRBV6-3 and TRBJ2-3; unclear D gene. CDR1 and CDR2 from the germline V gene are MNHEY and SVGEGT. The V and J ends lost 6 bases and 4 bases respectively, with 8 bases between them. The CDR3 loop spans 12 amino acids. The CDR3 sequence is CASSPRPDTQYF. The CDR3 bases are TGTGCCAGCAGCCCCCGTCCAGATACGCAGTATTTT.

Here the CDR3 reads CASSQDPKGRGRTEAFF. The CDR3 DNA follows: TGCGCCAGCAGCCAAGATCCCAAGGGCAGGGGAAGAACTGAAGCTTTCTTT. The V and J genes are TRBV4-1 and TRBJ1-1; tentatively, D is TRBD1 (6 bases). The CDR3 sequence is 17 residues long. The V end lost 0 bases, the J end lost 5 bases, and 19 bases lay between the germline ends. The germline gives CDR1 MGHRA, CDR2 YSYEKL.

The CDR3 DNA follows: TGTGCCAGCACCGAAACAGGGGCCGAAACTGAAAAACTGTTTTTT. The encoded protein is CASTETGAETEKLFF. The chain has TRBV5-6 and TRBJ1-4; 7 nucleotides line up with TRBD1. Per the germline V gene, CDR1 is SGHDT and CDR2 is YYEEEE. This CDR3 is 15 amino acids long. Germline trimming cut 6 bases from V and 7 bases from J; bases unmatched to any gene: 12.

The chain combines TRBV16 with TRBJ2-2; perhaps TRBD1 as D (5 bases). The germline V gene has CDR1 KGHSY and CDR2 FQNENV. Trimming removed 4 bases from V and 4 bases from J, with 10 bases in between. This CDR3 is 14 amino acids long. CDR3 sequence reads: CASSLQGLTGELFF. As DNA, the CDR3 is TGTGCCAGCAGCCTCCAGGGTCTCACCGGGGAGCTGTTTTTT.

The chain joins TRBV2 to TRBJ1-4, with D maybe TRBD1 (6 bases). The CDR3 consists of 14 residues. V was cut by 5 bases and J by 1 base, with 8 bases left in between. Germline CDR1 SNHLY, CDR2 FYNNEI. This CDR3 reads CASSQQGTNEKLFF. CDR3 DNA sequence: TGTGCCAGCAGTCAACAGGGAACTAATGAAAAACTGTTTTTT.

The chain is built from TRBV3-1 (or the pseudogene TRBV3-2) and TRBJ1-1, with D hard to call. This CDR3 has 14 residues. Germline loops: CDR1 LGHDT, CDR2 YNNKEL (reference sequence). V was cut by 2 bases and J by 4 bases, with 11 bases left in between. The CDR3 protein is CASSQRVMGTEAFF. The CDR3 nucleotides are TGTGCCAGCAGCCAACGGGTAATGGGCACTGAAGCTTTCTTT.

V usage is TRBV7-8 and J usage is TRBJ1-1, with TRBD1 matching over 9 bases. This CDR3 has 13 amino acids. Germline lookup yields CDR1 SGHVS and CDR2 FQNEAQ. Losses at the gene ends were 5 bases for V and 4 bases for J; bases not matched to a gene: 2. CDR3 amino acids: CASSGQGTTEAFF. The CDR3 bases are TGTGCCAGCAGCGGACAGGGGACCACTGAAGCTTTCTTT. The complete variable domain, with remaining parts taken from reference TRBV7-8 and TRBJ1-1, reads GAGVSQSPRYKVAKRGQDVALRCDPISGHVSLFWYQQALGQGPEFLTYFQNEAQLDKSGLPSDRFFAERPEGSVSTLKIQRTQQEDSAVYLCASSGQGTTEAFFGQGTRLTVV.

The J gene is TRBJ2-3, the V gene TRBV7-2, with TRBD2 matching over 12 bases. The V and J ends lost 5 bases and 10 bases, in that order; junction bases with no gene match: 13. This CDR3 region has 16 residues. Germline assignment: CDR1 SGHTA and CDR2 FQGNSA. The CDR3 here is CASSLKGTSGLAAQYF. CDR3 bases: TGTGCCAGCAGCCTGAAAGGGACTAGCGGGCTGGCGGCGCAGTATTTT.

This CDR3 is CASSPFGSRANEQFF. DNA for the CDR3: TGTGCCAGCAGCCCCTTTGGGAGTAGGGCCAATGAGCAGTTCTTC. The chain employs TRBV7-9 and TRBJ2-1; maybe TRBD2 (5 bases). Germline V gene sequence: CDR1 SEHNR, CDR2 FQNEAQ (reference sequence). This CDR3 is 15 amino acids long. Trimming left V 5 bases short and J 6 bases short, with 17 bases between.